This T cell receptor (beta chain) emerged from a study of T cells in Graves' hyperthyroidism and ophthalmopathy. Across the study: At initial diagnosis, before any treatment had begun, peripheral blood was obtained.

CDR3 length: 15 residues. The germline V and J ends were trimmed by 4 bases and 4 bases, with 14 bases remaining between them. The V gene's germline CDR1 is SEHNR and CDR2 FQNEAQ (reference sequence). TCR beta CDR3 region amplification was performed from RNA transcripts. The HTBI primer set was used in a first-round RT-PCR of the TCR CDR3. Via MiXCR, TCRdb re-called the multiplex PCR reads, giving one row per CDR3 protein. The repertoire holds some 500,000 distinct CDR3 sequences, with around 15% as singletons. Absent ophthalmopathy progression within 18 months defined stable Graves' hyperthyroidism. Exclusion of a patient resulted from uncontrolled infection, other autoimmune disease, pregnancy or lactation. The PBMCs had their origin in roughly 9.8 ml of fresh peripheral blood.

Sequenced material: blood. The gene calls are TRBV7-9 and TRBJ2-1, with D perhaps TRBD2 (6 bases). This TCR came from a woman between 18 and 29 years old with Graves' hyperthyroidism. The CDR3 loop is CASSSPVEGYNEQFF. The CDR3 bases are TGTGCCAGCAGCTCCCCAGTGGAGGGATACAATGAGCAGTTCTTC.